This TCR beta chain came from a study of human T cells and chemical hapten exposure. The wider study: Per-sample TCR yield variation was attributed mainly to small pooled library volume differences.

The library gave individual cDNA molecules unique molecular identifiers. Via MiXCR, TCRdb re-called the 5' RACE reads, giving one row per CDR3 protein. The sample lists 130,000 or so distinct CDR3 sequences, about 4% occurring once. Whole blood that had not been fractionated was the source of extracted total RNA. The V segment lost 1 base and the J segment 5 bases; nucleotides outside the gene matches: 9. CDR1 is SGHTA, CDR2 FQGNSA, per germline. This CDR3 is 18 amino acids long. The rearrangement links TRBV7-2 to TRBJ2-1; the match to TRBD2 covers 12 bases. The receptor's source is a female donor in good health. CDR3 bases: TGTGCCAGCAGCTTAGGACTAGCGGGGGCCCTACGTAACAATGAGCAGTTCTTC. Protein sequence: CASSLGLAGALRNNEQFF.